This T cell receptor (beta chain) was documented in a study of cytomegalovirus exposure and HLA in healthy donors. The CDR3 loop spans 11 amino acids. V was shortened by 3 bases and J by 3 bases, with 2 bases between the two germline ends. In germline, CDR1 is SGHTA, CDR2 FQGNSA. Study-wide findings and caveats: As a later analysis revealed, the rate of TCR association differed by HLA locus, with DRB1 most and HLA-C fewest.

Vbeta (60) and Jbeta (13) primers were used in the PCR. Measured with immunoSEQ multiplex PCR; TCRdb has only the in-frame clones, and not every one. The sample lists about 160,000 clones, about 75% seen once, with 0.85% to 1% in the top ten. Remarks on this clone: What it binds is not known.

The chain carries TRBV7-2 and TRBJ1-2; D is unclear. This clonotype was obtained from a woman aged 45-59 years in good health and CMV-seropositive. Material: PBMCs. CDR3 sequence: CASSFYYGYTF. The CDR3 DNA follows: TGTGCCAGCAGCTTCTACTATGGCTACACCTTC.